This entry lists 19 T cell receptor beta chains sequenced from one sample in a study of cytomegalovirus exposure and HLA in healthy donors (TCRdb year 2017). The library was made by the immunoSEQ multiplex PCR assay. Not all clones reach the TCRdb copy of this immuneACCESS table, which keeps in-frame sequences only. Checked studies attribute under half of the gap to unresolved V genes and leave the rest unexplained. The sample table shows 200,000 to 250,000 clones, and around 88% are seen once. The top ten clonotypes cover about 2.7% of the sample. Sequences were obtained from PBMCs. The receptors come from a woman aged 18-29 years in good health and CMV-seronegative.

The chain combines TRBV27 with TRBJ1-5; TRBD1 matches at 11 bases. Germline lookup yields CDR1 MNHEY and CDR2 SMNVEV (reference sequence). J lost 5 bases, V lost 5 bases, and 8 bases had no gene match. The CDR3 loop spans 16 amino acids. In DNA form, the CDR3 reads TGTGCCAGCAGTCGTACCGGGACAGGGGGTTATCAGCCCCAGCATTTT. It translates to CASSRTGTGGYQPQHF.

The chain employs TRBV28 and TRBJ2-6, with 8 bases lining up with TRBD2. The CDR3 length is 17 residues. The trim removed 5 bases at V and 2 bases at J, leaving 8 bases unmatched. The germline CDR1 and CDR2 sequences are MDHEN and SYDVKM. This CDR3 is CASSLNSGGAGANVLTF. As DNA, the CDR3 is TGTGCCAGCAGTCTCAATTCGGGGGGGGCTGGGGCCAACGTCCTGACTTTC.

This clone was detected only a few times. The chain uses TRBV29-1 and TRBJ1-2; possible D gene TRBD1, 5 bases. The length of the CDR3 is 13 residues. Trimming removed 6 bases from V and 6 bases from J, with 17 bases in between. CDR1 SQVTM and CDR2 ANQGSEA come from the germline V gene. The CDR3 DNA reads as TGCAGCGTGGAATGGGGCAGATTGAATGGCTACACCTTC. As protein: CSVEWGRLNGYTF.

In DNA form, the CDR3 reads TGTGCCAGCAGTGAACGACTAGCGGGAACCTACGAGCAGTACTTC. Translation: CASSERLAGTYEQYF. The chain is built from TRBV6-1 and TRBJ2-7, with TRBD2 matching over 11 bases. Looked up from germline, CDR1 is MNHNS and CDR2 is SASEGT. J gave up 2 bases and V 2 bases, and 2 bases lay outside the gene matches. This CDR3 is 15 amino acids long.

V and J are TRBV2 and TRBJ2-5; D gene unclear. Germline-derived CDR1 and CDR2 are SNHLY and FYNNEI. This CDR3 is built from 13 residues. The V end lost 4 bases, the J end lost 5 bases, and 11 bases lay between the germline ends. The CDR3 loop reads CASSASRMETQYF. The CDR3 DNA reads as TGTGCCAGCAGTGCTTCTAGGATGGAGACCCAGTACTTC.

This chain connects TRBV6-1 to TRBJ1-5; D remains ambiguous. This CDR3 spans 13 amino acids. V was trimmed by 6 bases and J by 0 bases, leaving 6 bases between them. Looked up from germline, CDR1 is MNHNS and CDR2 is SASEGT. CDR3 amino acids: CASRLYSNQPQHF. The DNA of the CDR3 is TGTGCCAGCAGATTATATAGCAATCAGCCCCAGCATTTT.

This clone has only one observation. The V call is TRBV6-1, the J call TRBJ1-3, with 9 bases matching TRBD1. From germline, CDR1 is MNHNS and CDR2 SASEGT. This CDR3 comprises 15 residues. The V and J ends lost 2 bases and 2 bases, in that order; junction bases with no gene match: 1. The CDR3, as DNA: TGTGCCAGCAGTGAAAGGACAGGGGCTGGAAACACCATATATTTT. Its translation: CASSERTGAGNTIYF.

Turning to this clone: The same CDR3 arises from other DNA sequences in this sample as well. The V and J genes are TRBV28 and TRBJ1-2; 7 bases are a match to TRBD1. This CDR3 contains 13 residues. J gave up 8 bases and V 3 bases, and 6 bases lay outside the gene matches. Germline V gene data show CDR1 as MDHEN and CDR2 as SYDVKM. The CDR3 loop reads CASSLQQGRGYTF. Written as DNA, the CDR3 is TGTGCCAGCAGTTTGCAACAGGGGAGAGGCTACACCTTC.

The chain combines TRBV28 with TRBJ2-7; possible D gene TRBD1, 6 bases. The V and J ends lost 3 bases and 4 bases respectively, with 13 bases between them. CDR1 MDHEN and CDR2 SYDVKM come from the germline V gene. The CDR3 consists of 14 residues. The CDR3 here is CASSFGQPPYEQYF. The CDR3 region has the DNA TGTGCCAGCAGTTTCGGACAGCCCCCGTACGAGCAGTACTTC.

The table lists this clone with a count of one. The chain is built from TRBV5-4 and TRBJ2-7; 9 bases align to TRBD1. This CDR3 comprises 15 residues. V lost 4 bases and J lost 2; bases outside the gene matches: 7. Germline CDR1 is SGHNT and CDR2 is YYREEE (reference sequence). CDR3 region: CASSLDRGRTYEQYF. Here the CDR3 DNA reads TGTGCCAGCAGCCTGGACAGGGGCCGAACCTACGAGCAGTACTTC.

The chain joins TRBV5-5 to TRBJ1-1; 7 positions agree with TRBD1. This CDR3 is built from 13 residues. V lost 5 bases, J lost 1 base, and 2 bases stayed unmatched. Germline lookup yields CDR1 SGHKS and CDR2 YYEKEE (reference sequence). The CDR3 spells CASRQGRNTEAFF. In DNA, the CDR3 is TGTGCCAGCAGACAGGGGCGGAACACTGAAGCTTTCTTT.

This clone showed up just once. The V call is TRBV11-3, the J call TRBJ2-7, with TRBD1 matching 8 bases. The CDR3 spans 13 residues. Germline V gene lookup returns CDR1 SGHNT and CDR2 YENEEA. V shed 5 bases and J 6 bases; nucleotides not matched to a gene: 6. CDR3 bases: TGTGCCAGCAGCAAAACCACAGGGGGCGAGCAGTACTTC. It yields the protein CASSKTTGGEQYF.

The rearrangement uses TRBV6-5 and TRBJ1-1; D gene unclear. The CDR3 consists of 14 residues. CDR1 MNHEY and CDR2 SVGAGI come from the germline V gene. The ends were cut back, 2 bases at V and 0 bases at J, with 7 bases in the middle. The CDR3 sequence is CASSYDGLNTEAFF. The DNA of the CDR3 is TGTGCCAGCAGTTACGATGGGCTGAACACTGAAGCTTTCTTT.

V and J are TRBV5-1 and TRBJ1-1, with D possibly TRBD1 on 5 matching bases. The CDR3 extends over 15 amino acids. The V gene's germline CDR1 is SGHRS and CDR2 YFSETQ. Trimming stripped 2 bases from V and 1 base from J, with 12 bases between. CDR3 sequence: CASSFRAGANTEAFF. The DNA of the CDR3 is TGCGCCAGCAGCTTCAGGGCAGGAGCGAACACTGAAGCTTTCTTT.

This clone was found a few times. This chain links TRBV19 with TRBJ2-7; the match to TRBD2 covers 7 bases. Germline V gene sequence: CDR1 LNHDA, CDR2 SQIVND (reference sequence). The J segment lost 4 bases and the V segment lost 4 bases, leaving 1 base of the junction unmatched. The CDR3 covers 12 residues. CDR3 protein: CASSTSGYEQYF. The CDR3 DNA reads TGTGCCAGTAGTACTAGCGGATACGAGCAGTACTTC.

The genes are TRBV14 and TRBJ2-1; 9 bases match TRBD1. The CDR3 runs 14 residues. Germline trimming cut 4 bases from V and 12 bases from J; bases unmatched to any gene: 10. In germline, CDR1 is SGHDN, CDR2 FVKESK. The CDR3 nucleotides read TGTGCCAGCAGCCGCACAGGGGGCGCAGCGGGGCAGTTCTTC. It codes for CASSRTGGAAGQFF.

The rearrangement links TRBV7-8 to TRBJ1-3; 12 bases fit TRBD1. The CDR3 is 19 residues long. Germline V gene data show CDR1 as SGHVS and CDR2 as FQNEAQ. V shed 5 bases and J 1 base; nucleotides not matched to a gene: 12. CDR3 nucleotide sequence: TGTGCCAGCAGCCCCAAGGGACAGGGGGCGGCTGATTCTGGAAACACCATATATTTT. Translated, it gives CASSPKGQGAADSGNTIYF.

This sequence joins TRBV13 and TRBJ2-1; TRBD2 agrees at 7 bases. The CDR3 length is 17 residues. Germline V lookup: CDR1 PRHDT, CDR2 FYEKMQ (reference sequence). V was pared by 0 bases and J by 6 bases, with 11 bases of the junction left unmatched. The CDR3 is CASSLGLAVELGNEQFF. The CDR3 DNA follows: TGTGCCAGCAGCTTAGGGCTAGCGGTTGAGCTGGGCAATGAGCAGTTCTTC. Drawing the rest from reference TRBV13 and TRBJ2-1, the complete variable domain is AAGVIQSPRHLIKEKRETATLKCYPIPRHDTVYWYQQGPGQDPQFLISFYEKMQSDKGSIPDRFSAQQFSDYHSELNMSSLELGDSALYFCASSLGLAVELGNEQFFGPGTRLTVL.

The rearrangement uses TRBV2 and TRBJ2-7; 11 bases fit TRBD2. CDR1 SNHLY and CDR2 FYNNEI come from the germline V gene. This CDR3 is built from 18 residues. The trim removed 2 bases at V and 5 bases at J, leaving 14 bases unmatched. CDR3 bases: TGTGCCAGCAGTGAATCGCTAGCGGGAGGCCCTAATCTAAACGAGCAGTACTTC. Amino acid sequence: CASSESLAGGPNLNEQYF.